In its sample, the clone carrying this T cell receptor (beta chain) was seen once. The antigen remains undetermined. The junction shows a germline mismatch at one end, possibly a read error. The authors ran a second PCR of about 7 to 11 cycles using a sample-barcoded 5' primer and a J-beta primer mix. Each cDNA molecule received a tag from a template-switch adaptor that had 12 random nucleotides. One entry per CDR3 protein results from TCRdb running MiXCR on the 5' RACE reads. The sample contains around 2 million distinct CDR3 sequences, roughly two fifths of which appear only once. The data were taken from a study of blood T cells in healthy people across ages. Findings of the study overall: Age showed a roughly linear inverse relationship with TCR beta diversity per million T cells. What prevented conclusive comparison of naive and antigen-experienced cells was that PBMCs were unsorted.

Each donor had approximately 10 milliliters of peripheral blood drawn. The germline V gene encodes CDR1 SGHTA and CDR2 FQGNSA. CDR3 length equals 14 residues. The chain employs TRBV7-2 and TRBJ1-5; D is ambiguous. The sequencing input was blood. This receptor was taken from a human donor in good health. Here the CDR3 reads CVSSLSAEHQPQHF. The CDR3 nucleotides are TGTGTCAGCAGCTTATCTGCGGAACATCAGCCCCAGCATTTT.